These 20 T cell receptor beta chains originate from one sample sequenced in a study of Graves' ophthalmopathy and Graves' hyperthyroidism. Investigators amplified TCR beta CDR3 regions from RNA transcripts. Scientists carried out first-round RT-PCR using HTBI primers and then a second-round multiplex PCR. TCRdb reprocessed the multiplex PCR reads with MiXCR, giving one entry per CDR3 protein. The data show over a million distinct CDR3 sequences, with about 36% seen just once and 11% held by the top ten. Sequenced input: peripheral blood or thyroid tissue (not recorded which). The receptor set was obtained from an adult man with Graves' hyperthyroidism.

The V call is TRBV11-2, the J call TRBJ2-5; perhaps D is TRBD1 or TRBD2 (5 bases each). V gave up 2 bases and J gave up 3 bases, with 13 bases separating them. The V gene's germline CDR1 is SGHAT and CDR2 FQNNGV. CDR3 length: 15 residues. This chain's CDR3 is CASSLRGRVEETQYF. The CDR3 DNA is TGTGCCAGCAGCTTACGGGGCAGGGTGGAAGAGACCCAGTACTTC. The whole variable domain, remainder taken from reference TRBV11-2 and TRBJ2-5, is EAGVAQSPRYKIIEKRQSVAFWCNPISGHATLYWYQQILGQGPKLLIQFQNNGVVDDSQLPKDRFSAERLKGVDSTLKIQPAKLEDSAVYLCASSLRGRVEETQYFGPGTRLLVL.

A remark on this clonotype: A clone one base away is much larger, so this may be a read error. The CDR3 loop reads CASSIGRGCNTEAFF. The DNA of the CDR3 is TGTGCCAGCAGTATAGGGCGGGGGTGTAACACTGAAGCTTTCTTT. This sequence joins TRBV11-3 and TRBJ1-1; a weak D match, TRBD1 (5 bases). Germline values: CDR1 SGHNT, CDR2 YENEEA. V was trimmed by 6 bases and J by 2 bases, leaving 16 bases between them. This CDR3 comprises 15 residues.

This clonotype was counted at least ten times. V and J are TRBV15 and TRBJ1-5; D uncertain. Trimming took off 0 bases at V and 7 bases at J, with 7 bases between the two ends. CDR1 is LNHNV and CDR2 is YYDKDF in the germline V gene (reference sequence). CDR3 length: 13 residues. DNA of the CDR3: TGTGCCACCAGCAGAGATTTGGGGCAGCCCCAGCATTTT. Residues: CATSRDLGQPQHF.

The chain has TRBV10-3 and TRBJ1-6; possibly TRBD1 for D (6 bases). The V and J ends lost 5 bases and 7 bases respectively, with 12 bases between them. CDR3 length: 14 residues. Germline assignment: CDR1 ENHRY and CDR2 SYGVKD. The CDR3 DNA follows: TGTGCCATCAGTTTAGGACAGCTGAATTCACCCCTCCACTTT. The encoded protein is CAISLGQLNSPLHF.

This clonotype was counted ten times or more. The rearrangement joins TRBV25-1 to TRBJ2-5; 10 bases are shared with TRBD2. CDR3 length: 16 amino acids. V dropped 7 bases and J dropped 5; count of bases not matched to a gene: 13. The germline CDR1 and CDR2 sequences are MGHDK and SYGVNS. CDR3 sequence reads: CASTALASGSMETQYF. The DNA of the CDR3 is TGTGCCAGCACTGCTTTGGCTAGCGGGAGTATGGAGACCCAGTACTTC.

The chain recombines TRBV5-4 with TRBJ2-7; tentatively, D is TRBD2 (6 bases). The end of the DNA fits TRBJ2-5 better, so the J call may be wrong. This CDR3 has 14 residues. Germline V gene sequence: CDR1 SGHNT, CDR2 YYREEE (reference sequence). CDR3 DNA: TGTGCCAGCAGCATGGTCACAGGAGGGGAGACCCAGTACTTC. It codes for CASSMVTGGETQYF.

CDR3 sequence: CASSWDRHEQYF. CDR3 in DNA: TGTGCCAGCAGCTGGGACAGACACGAGCAGTACTTC. This chain links TRBV5-4 with TRBJ2-7; 7 nucleotides align to TRBD1. The germline V gene has CDR1 SGHNT and CDR2 YYREEE (reference sequence). The trim removed 3 bases at V and 5 bases at J, leaving 2 bases unmatched. The CDR3 consists of 12 residues. Based on the CDR3 plus reference TRBV5-4 and TRBJ2-7, the full variable domain is ETGVTQSPTHLIKTRGQQVTLRCSSQSGHNTVSWYQQALGQGPQFIFQYYREEENGRGNFPPRFSGLQFPNYSSELNVNALELDDSALYLCASSWDRHEQYFGPGTRLTVT.

This clonotype showed up many times. This chain joins TRBV29-1 and TRBJ2-5, with a tentative D call TRBD1 (5 bases). CDR3 length equals 15 residues. The V end lost 0 bases, the J end lost 5 bases, and 16 bases lay between the germline ends. CDR1 is SQVTM, CDR2 ANQGSEA, per germline. CDR3 coding DNA: TGCAGCGTTGAAGAGGTCCAGGGAAGACGGGAGACCCAGTACTTC. This gives the protein CSVEEVQGRRETQYF.

This chain joins TRBV25-1 and TRBJ1-4; 7 positions agree with TRBD1. Germline V gene lookup returns CDR1 MGHDK and CDR2 SYGVNS. This CDR3 has 16 amino acids. The V and J ends lost 3 bases and 5 bases, in that order; junction bases with no gene match: 9. This CDR3 is CASSDLQTGLNEKLFF. The CDR3 region has the DNA TGTGCCAGCAGTGATCTCCAGACAGGGTTAAATGAAAAACTGTTTTTT. Combining the CDR3 with reference TRBV25-1 and TRBJ1-4 gives the whole variable domain EADIYQTPRYLVIGTGKKITLECSQTMGHDKMYWYQQDPGMELHLIHYSYGVNSTEKGDLSSESTVSRIRTEHFPLTLESARPSHTSQYLCASSDLQTGLNEKLFFGSGTQLSVL.

The chain links TRBV30 to TRBJ2-6; 9 nucleotides match TRBD1. The length of the CDR3 is 16 residues. V shed 3 bases and J 1 base; nucleotides not matched to a gene: 4. CDR1 is GTSNPN and CDR2 is SVGIG in the germline V gene (reference sequence). CDR3 sequence: CAWRGQGGSGANVLTF. CDR3 nucleotide sequence: TGTGCCTGGAGGGGACAGGGAGGTTCTGGGGCCAACGTCCTGACTTTC.

The chain combines TRBV7-9 with TRBJ2-2; TRBD2 matches 9 bases. The V segment lost 5 bases and the J segment 4 bases; nucleotides outside the gene matches: 11. In germline, CDR1 is SEHNR, CDR2 FQNEAQ (reference sequence). The CDR3 is 17 amino acids. Here the CDR3 DNA reads TGTGCCAGCAGCCCGGGGGGAGCGGGAGGTGGCACCGGGGAGCTGTTTTTT. It codes for CASSPGGAGGGTGELFF.

This clonotype showed up many times. The V and J genes are TRBV29-1 and TRBJ1-2, with TRBD1 identical over 8 bases. The germline V gene encodes CDR1 SQVTM and CDR2 ANQGSEA. The CDR3 extends over 10 amino acids. V shed 5 bases and J 8 bases; nucleotides not matched to a gene: 1. CDR3 sequence: CSVRTGGYTF. The CDR3 bases are TGCAGCGTTAGGACAGGGGGCTACACCTTC.

At least ten counts were recorded for this clonotype. V and J are TRBV7-9 and TRBJ1-2; D may be TRBD1 (5 bases). The V gene's germline CDR1 is SEHNR and CDR2 FQNEAQ (reference sequence). Trimming took off 6 bases at V and 5 bases at J, with 13 bases between the two ends. The CDR3 contains 13 residues. The DNA of the CDR3 is TGTGCCAGCAGGACCATCGGGGGGTATGGCTACACCTTC. Translation: CASRTIGGYGYTF.

This clonotype appeared many times. The V call is TRBV25-1, the J call TRBJ2-7; D is unclear. Trimming took off 6 bases at V and 6 bases at J, with 9 bases between the two ends. The CDR3 runs to 11 residues. From germline, CDR1 is MGHDK and CDR2 SYGVNS. Written as DNA, the CDR3 is TGTGCCAGCAGATCAGGTCCCGAGCAGTACTTC. Its protein product is CASRSGPEQYF.

This clonotype has ten or more counts. The chain carries TRBV6-5 and TRBJ2-6; possible D gene TRBD2, 6 bases. CDR1 is MNHEY, CDR2 SVGAGI, per germline. CDR3 length: 15 residues. V was trimmed by 8 bases and J by 2 bases, leaving 13 bases between them. CDR3 nucleotide sequence: TGTGCCAGCCGTCCGCCGGGAGCTGGGGCCAACGTCCTGACTTTC. This gives the protein CASRPPGAGANVLTF.

The V gene is TRBV28, the J gene TRBJ1-4, with D perhaps TRBD1 (6 bases). From germline, CDR1 is MDHEN and CDR2 SYDVKM. This CDR3 spans 14 amino acids. V lost 5 bases to trimming and J lost 7 bases, with 14 bases between them. The CDR3 nucleotides read TGTGCCAGCAGTCATGGGGGGGCGGGTGAAAAACTGTTTTTT. The encoded protein is CASSHGGAGEKLFF.

This clonotype was counted between two and nine times. A much larger clone lies one base from this, so it may be a read error. CDR3 DNA sequence: TGCGCCAGCAGCCCCACTGGACTAGCGGGGGCCCAAGAGACCCAGTACTTC. The encoded protein is CASSPTGLAGAQETQYF. The rearrangement links TRBV5-1 to TRBJ2-5; 13 bases line up with TRBD2. V dropped 4 bases and J dropped 1; count of bases not matched to a gene: 7. This CDR3 spans 17 amino acids. Germline V gene data show CDR1 as SGHRS and CDR2 as YFSETQ.

V and J are TRBV13 and TRBJ1-4, with no clear D. Germline V gives CDR1 PRHDT, CDR2 FYEKMQ (reference sequence). The V end lost 8 bases, the J end lost 5 bases, and 12 bases lay between the germline ends. The CDR3 has 13 residues. In DNA form, the CDR3 reads TGTGCCAGCCGCCTGGCACCAAATGAAAAACTGTTTTTT. Translation gives CASRLAPNEKLFF.

Only a few counts were recorded for this clonotype. The genes are TRBV12-3 or TRBV12-4 and TRBJ2-2; D tentatively reads TRBD1 or TRBD2 (6 bases each). The CDR3 length is 15 residues. V lost 6 bases, J lost 4 bases, and 15 bases lay in between. The CDR3 bases are TGTGCCAGCAGCCTTCGGGGGCAGCGCACCGGGGAGCTGTTTTTT. Its protein is CASSLRGQRTGELFF.

The V call is TRBV6-5, the J call TRBJ2-5, with 10 bases matching TRBD1. V lost 6 bases and J lost 4; bases outside the gene matches: 5. CDR1 and CDR2 from the germline V gene are MNHEY and SVGAGI. The CDR3 covers 14 residues. The chain's CDR3 is CASRRDRGPETQYF. The CDR3, as DNA: TGTGCCAGCAGACGAGACAGGGGGCCAGAGACCCAGTACTTC.